Shown below are 22 T cell receptor beta chains from a single sample sequenced in a study of T-cell reconstitution after alpha-beta-depleted transplantation in children. As it was prepared, the TCRbeta library received unique molecular identifiers. Via MiXCR, TCRdb re-called the PCR reads, giving one row per CDR3 protein. The top ten hold 28% of the sample, which has 800,000 to 1,000,000 distinct CDR3 sequences, roughly 29% seen once. Sequenced material: PBMCs, mostly from graft donor cells, taken 360 days after TCRalphabeta/CD19-depleted stem cell transplant. Every receptor here comes from a boy under three years old who had a stem cell transplant for SCID, so the T cells may come from the graft donor.

J is TRBJ1-1 and V is TRBV12-3 or TRBV12-4, with D perhaps TRBD1 (5 bases). Between the trimmed V and J ends, which lost 1 base and 7 bases, there was a span of 10 bases. The CDR3 extends over 13 amino acids. CDR3 coding DNA: TGTGCCAGCAGTTTAGGAGGGGCCGGTGAAGCTTTCTTT. This encodes CASSLGGAGEAFF.

The gene calls are TRBV6-5 and TRBJ2-1; D not certain. The CDR3 runs 13 residues. Germline loops: CDR1 MNHEY, CDR2 SVGAGI. Between the trimmed V and J ends, which lost 4 bases and 5 bases, there was a span of 9 bases. The CDR3 region has the DNA TGTGCCAGCAGTTCCACTCTTCACAATGAGCAGTTCTTC. It codes for CASSSTLHNEQFF.

This clonotype was seen only a few times. The genes are TRBV28 and TRBJ2-2; D unclear. This CDR3 has 14 residues. Germline assignment: CDR1 MDHEN and CDR2 SYDVKM. The ends were cut back, 5 bases at V and 7 bases at J, with 14 bases in the middle. The CDR3: CASSMIDHNGELFF. The CDR3 region has the DNA TGTGCCAGCAGTATGATCGACCACAACGGGGAGCTGTTTTTT.

This clonotype was counted a few times. The rearrangement joins TRBV4-3 to TRBJ2-3, with 7 positions matching TRBD1. This CDR3 region has 16 residues. Germline V gene data show CDR1 as LGHNA and CDR2 as YSLEER. The trim removed 0 bases at V and 5 bases at J, leaving 8 bases unmatched. CDR3 coding DNA: TGCGCCAGCAGCCAAGACCCGGGAAGGACAGGAGATACGCAGTATTTT. Its protein is CASSQDPGRTGDTQYF.

The chain carries TRBV5-1 and TRBJ1-6; maybe TRBD1 (5 bases). The CDR3 contains 13 residues. The germline V gene has CDR1 SGHRS and CDR2 YFSETQ. Trimming took off 7 bases at V and 7 bases at J, with 12 bases between the two ends. CDR3 in amino acids: CASGSGRNSPLHF. CDR3 nucleotides: TGCGCCAGCGGGTCGGGGCGGAATTCACCCCTCCACTTT. The full variable domain, in which reference TRBV5-1 and TRBJ1-6 provide the parts outside the CDR3, is KAGVTQTPRYLIKTRGQQVTLSCSPISGHRSVSWYQQTPGQGLQFLFEYFSETQRNKGNFPGRFSGRQFSNSRSEMNVSTLELGDSALYLCASGSGRNSPLHFGNGTRLTVT.

This sequence joins TRBV12-3 or TRBV12-4 and TRBJ2-1; 9 bases are shared with TRBD1. Losses at the gene ends were 5 bases for V and 4 bases for J; bases not matched to a gene: 9. This CDR3 is 16 amino acids long. The DNA of the CDR3 is TGTGCCAGCAGTCCAGGGACAGGGACTCTGTACAATGAGCAGTTCTTC. Protein: CASSPGTGTLYNEQFF.

There are a few counts of this clonotype. This chain links TRBV4-1 with TRBJ1-1; 12 nucleotides match TRBD1. The germline gives CDR1 MGHRA, CDR2 YSYEKL. Trimming cost V 4 bases and J 10 bases; bases outside gene matches: 16. The CDR3 is 17 amino acids. The CDR3 DNA sequence: TGCGCCAGCAGCCTCCGGGACAGGGGGCTGGGATTTTCCAGAGCTTTCTTT. This codes for CASSLRDRGLGFSRAFF.

This clonotype was observed many times. This chain links TRBV5-1 with TRBJ2-3; possibly TRBD1 for D (5 bases). From germline, CDR1 is SGHRS and CDR2 YFSETQ. CDR3 size: 14 residues. With 0 bases removed from V and 2 bases from J, the gap between germline ends came to 7 bases. The CDR3 DNA reads TGCGCCAGCAGCTTGGACAGGAACACAGATACGCAGTATTTT. It yields the protein CASSLDRNTDTQYF.

This clonotype was observed a handful of times. The rearrangement uses TRBV4-1 and TRBJ2-3; 7 nucleotides match TRBD1. From germline, CDR1 is MGHRA and CDR2 YSYEKL. This CDR3 comprises 13 residues. J was trimmed by 4 bases and V by 9 bases; bases with no gene match: 7. The CDR3 nucleotides are TGCGCCAGTCTGGGACAGAATTCAGATACGCAGTATTTT. Its translation is CASLGQNSDTQYF.

This clonotype was observed a handful of times. The V call is TRBV5-1, the J call TRBJ2-3; TRBD1 aligns across 7 bases. CDR1 and CDR2 (germline): SGHRS, YFSETQ. There are 14 residues in the CDR3. J lost 2 bases, V lost 4 bases, and 4 bases had no gene match. The DNA for the CDR3 is TGCGCCAGCAGCCGAGGGACAGCCACAGATACGCAGTATTTT. This sequence encodes CASSRGTATDTQYF.

This clonotype was seen more than once but under ten times. This rearrangement joins TRBV20-1 to TRBJ1-1; D is uncertain. Germline V gene data show CDR1 as DFQATT and CDR2 as SNEGSKA (reference sequence). The CDR3 has 12 amino acids. Trimming took 6 bases from V and 3 from J, leaving 11 bases between them. CDR3 bases: TGCAGTGCGGAGAGTACGGACACTGAAGCTTTCTTT. It yields the protein CSAESTDTEAFF.

This chain links TRBV6-6 with TRBJ2-7, with TRBD2 identical over 7 bases. The germline gives CDR1 MNHNY, CDR2 SVGAGI (reference sequence). The CDR3 sequence is 13 residues long. Trimming cost V 6 bases and J 6 bases; bases outside gene matches: 8. This chain's CDR3 is CASRTGGRPEQYF. The CDR3 DNA follows: TGTGCCAGCAGAACGGGGGGTCGTCCCGAGCAGTACTTC.

In this sample, this clonotype turned up once. This chain uses TRBV11-2 with TRBJ2-7; TRBD1 agrees at 7 bases. Trimming took 3 bases from V and 3 from J; bases not matched to a gene: 8. This CDR3 spans 15 amino acids. CDR1 is SGHAT, CDR2 FQNNGV, per germline. The CDR3 nucleotides read TGTGCCAGCAGCTTTACAGGGGCAGGGGTCTACGAGCAGTACTTC. Protein: CASSFTGAGVYEQYF.

The rearrangement uses TRBV20-1 and TRBJ2-5; 7 bases line up with TRBD1. Germline V lookup: CDR1 DFQATT, CDR2 SNEGSKA (reference sequence). J was trimmed by 2 bases and V by 5 bases; bases with no gene match: 11. The CDR3 has 15 amino acids. This chain's CDR3 is CSARRQGLIQETQYF. The CDR3 DNA reads TGCAGTGCTCGCCGACAGGGATTAATACAAGAGACCCAGTACTTC.

This clonotype was recorded a few times. The chain recombines TRBV4-2 with TRBJ2-3; 14 nucleotides agree with TRBD2. V lost 2 bases, J lost 5 bases, and 9 bases stayed unmatched. This CDR3 has 18 amino acids. The germline V gene encodes CDR1 LGHNA and CDR2 YNFKEQ. DNA of the CDR3: TGTGCCAGCAGCCAAACTCCTCTGGGACTAGCGGGGGAAGATACGCAGTATTTT. Translation: CASSQTPLGLAGEDTQYF.

This clonotype came up a few times. The chain uses TRBV12-3 or TRBV12-4 and TRBJ2-2; 9 bases fit TRBD1. The CDR3 runs to 14 residues. The ends lost 6 bases at V and 4 bases at J; junction bases unmatched: 3. The CDR3 DNA reads as TGTGCCAGCAGCGACAGGGGGGGCACCGGGGAGCTGTTTTTT. Translation gives CASSDRGGTGELFF.

The rearrangement joins TRBV5-1 to TRBJ1-5; D is unclear. Looked up from germline, CDR1 is SGHRS and CDR2 is YFSETQ. CDR3 size: 15 residues. The ends were cut back, 2 bases at V and 7 bases at J, with 16 bases in the middle. The CDR3 region has the DNA TGCGCCAGCAGCTTAGGTCCGGGGTCGGGACAGCCCCAGCATTTT. Translating it yields CASSLGPGSGQPQHF. The whole variable domain, remainder taken from reference TRBV5-1 and TRBJ1-5, is KAGVTQTPRYLIKTRGQQVTLSCSPISGHRSVSWYQQTPGQGLQFLFEYFSETQRNKGNFPGRFSGRQFSNSRSEMNVSTLELGDSALYLCASSLGPGSGQPQHFGDGTRLSIL.

This clonotype was seen a single time. The J gene is TRBJ2-3, the V gene TRBV29-1; TRBD1 matches 7 bases. Germline V gives CDR1 SQVTM, CDR2 ANQGSEA. The V gene end was trimmed by 3 bases and the J gene end by 6 bases; junction bases not matched to a gene: 12. This CDR3 spans 15 amino acids. This CDR3 reads CSVDPRTGARDTQYF. The CDR3, as DNA: TGCAGCGTTGACCCTAGGACAGGTGCCCGTGATACGCAGTATTTT.

The chain carries TRBV10-3 and TRBJ2-7; a possible D gene is TRBD1 (6 bases). Trimming removed 9 bases from V and 2 bases from J, with 17 bases in between. This CDR3 is 14 amino acids long. Looked up from germline, CDR1 is ENHRY and CDR2 is SYGVKD. This CDR3 reads CAISPTGDPYEQYF. CDR3 DNA: TGTGCCATTTCACCGACAGGAGATCCCTACGAGCAGTACTTC.

The chain recombines TRBV4-1 with TRBJ1-5; D call uncertain. V was shortened by 0 bases and J by 4 bases, with 10 bases between the two germline ends. This CDR3 is built from 15 residues. Germline lookup yields CDR1 MGHRA and CDR2 YSYEKL. CDR3 protein: CASSQDGQANQPQHF. The CDR3 bases are TGCGCCAGCAGCCAAGATGGGCAGGCTAATCAGCCCCAGCATTTT.

This clonotype was counted only a few times. The chain is built from TRBV6-5 and TRBJ2-1, with D perhaps being TRBD1 or TRBD2 (5 bases each). The CDR3 is made up of 14 amino acids. The V gene's germline CDR1 is MNHEY and CDR2 SVGAGI. V was pared by 1 base and J by 5 bases, with 9 bases between. CDR3 in amino acids: CASSYFRGHNEQFF. For the CDR3, the DNA is TGTGCCAGCAGTTACTTTAGGGGACACAATGAGCAGTTCTTC.

This clonotype was picked up a small number of times. V and J are TRBV4-3 and TRBJ2-6; TRBD1 is a possible D gene (8 bases). CDR3 length equals 19 residues. CDR1 LGHNA and CDR2 YSLEER come from the germline V gene. The V gene lost 3 bases and the J gene lost 0 bases, with 18 bases spanning the gap. CDR3 sequence reads: CASSQGGTGSISGANVLTF. The CDR3 DNA follows: TGCGCCAGCAGCCAGGGGGGGACAGGTTCTATCTCTGGGGCCAACGTCCTGACTTTC.